Each of the 8 T cell receptor beta chains below was sequenced from the same sample in a study of blood T cell repertoires in COVID-19. Clones were sequenced by immunoSEQ multiplex PCR, and TCRdb holds only the in-frame ones, with some missing. The sample carries some 220,000 clones, 75% to 85% recorded once. The specimen sequenced was peripheral blood. Receptors originate from a human donor in a cohort sampled during active COVID-19.

This chain links TRBV19 with TRBJ1-5; 7 nucleotides match TRBD1. Germline CDR1 LNHDA, CDR2 SQIVND (reference sequence). The junction had 9 bases not matched to a gene; V was cut back by 6 bases and J by 10 bases. The CDR3 contains 13 residues. The CDR3: CASSEQGQGPQHF. The CDR3 DNA reads TGTGCCAGTAGCGAACAGGGGCAGGGACCCCAGCATTTT.

This clone was observed a few times. The genes are TRBV28 and TRBJ1-1, with unresolved D. V lost 3 bases and J 1 base, leaving 6 bases between the germline ends. Germline V gene data show CDR1 as MDHEN and CDR2 as SYDVKM. This CDR3 region has 13 residues. The CDR3 coding sequence is TGTGCCAGCAGTTTCGGGAAGAACACTGAAGCTTTCTTT. Amino acid sequence: CASSFGKNTEAFF.

The chain couples TRBV10-3 to TRBJ2-1; tentatively, D is TRBD2 (5 bases). Trimming shortened V by 4 bases and J by 10 bases, and 8 bases separated the two germline ends. This CDR3 region has 11 residues. CDR1 is ENHRY and CDR2 is SYGVKD in the germline V gene. The CDR3 sequence: CAISGGGEQFF. CDR3 in DNA: TGTGCCATCAGTGGAGGCGGGGAGCAGTTCTTC.

The genes are TRBV28 and TRBJ2-1, with 7 bases matching TRBD2. CDR1 and CDR2 (germline): MDHEN, SYDVKM. This CDR3 region has 14 residues. V lost 7 bases, J lost 9 bases, and 12 bases stayed unmatched. The CDR3 region has the DNA TGTGCCAGCACCGGGGGAGGGAGAAAGGGTGAGCAGTTCTTC. Translation gives CASTGGGRKGEQFF.

In DNA, the CDR3 is TGTGCCAGCAGCCCCAGTGGGGGGATGGGCACTGAAGCTTTCTTT. This encodes CASSPSGGMGTEAFF. The V and J genes are TRBV7-9 and TRBJ1-1, with D perhaps TRBD1 (5 bases). The germline V and J ends were trimmed by 5 bases and 4 bases, with 17 bases remaining between them. This CDR3 is 15 amino acids long. The germline CDR1 and CDR2 sequences are SEHNR and FQNEAQ (reference sequence).

The chain links TRBV5-1 to TRBJ2-7, with 7 bases that match TRBD1. The V and J ends lost 4 bases and 2 bases, in that order; junction bases with no gene match: 6. Germline lookup yields CDR1 SGHRS and CDR2 YFSETQ. This CDR3 comprises 14 residues. The CDR3, as DNA: TGCGCCAGCAGCCCCGGGACAGCAACCTACGAGCAGTACTTC. Translation gives CASSPGTATYEQYF.

The chain joins TRBV7-9 to TRBJ2-5, with a weak D call TRBD1 (6 bases). V dropped 7 bases and J dropped 4 bases, with 22 bases sitting between them. Germline assignment: CDR1 SEHNR and CDR2 FQNEAQ (reference sequence). The CDR3 is 16 amino acids. The CDR3 loop is CASTPRGSKGGETQYF. CDR3 in DNA: TGTGCCAGCACCCCGAGGGGGAGCAAGGGCGGAGAGACCCAGTACTTC.

The chain employs TRBV19 and TRBJ2-4, with a possible D match to TRBD2 (7 bases). This CDR3 contains 13 residues. Trimming cost V 6 bases and J 6 bases, with 12 bases left between them. The germline V gene encodes CDR1 LNHDA and CDR2 SQIVND (reference sequence). The CDR3 loop reads CASSTGRGNIQYF. As DNA, the CDR3 is TGTGCCAGTAGCACAGGGAGGGGAAACATTCAGTACTTC.